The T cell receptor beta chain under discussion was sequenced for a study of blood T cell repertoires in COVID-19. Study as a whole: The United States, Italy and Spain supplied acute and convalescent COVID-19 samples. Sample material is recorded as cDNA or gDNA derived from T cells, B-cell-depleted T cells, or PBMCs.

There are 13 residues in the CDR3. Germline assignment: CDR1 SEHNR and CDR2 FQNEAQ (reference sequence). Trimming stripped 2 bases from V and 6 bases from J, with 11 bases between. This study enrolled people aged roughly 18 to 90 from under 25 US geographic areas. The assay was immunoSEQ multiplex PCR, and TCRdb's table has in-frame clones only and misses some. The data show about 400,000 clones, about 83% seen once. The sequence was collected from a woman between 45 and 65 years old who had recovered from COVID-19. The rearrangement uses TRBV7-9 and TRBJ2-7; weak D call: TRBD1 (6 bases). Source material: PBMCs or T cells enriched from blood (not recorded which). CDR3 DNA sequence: TGTGCCAGCAGCTTACCCCCAGGGGCCGAGCAGTACTTC. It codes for CASSLPPGAEQYF.